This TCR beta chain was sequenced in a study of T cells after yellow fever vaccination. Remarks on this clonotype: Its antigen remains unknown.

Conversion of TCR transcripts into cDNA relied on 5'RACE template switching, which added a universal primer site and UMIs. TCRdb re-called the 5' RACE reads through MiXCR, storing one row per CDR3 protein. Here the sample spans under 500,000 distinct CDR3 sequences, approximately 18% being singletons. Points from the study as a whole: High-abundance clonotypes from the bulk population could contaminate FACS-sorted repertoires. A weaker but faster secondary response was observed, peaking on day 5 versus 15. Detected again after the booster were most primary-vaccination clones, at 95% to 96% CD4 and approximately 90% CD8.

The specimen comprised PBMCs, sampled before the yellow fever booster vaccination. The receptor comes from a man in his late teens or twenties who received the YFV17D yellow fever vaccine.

CDR3 amino acids: CASSSSRGDSYTEAFF. For the CDR3, the DNA is TGTGCCAGCAGCTCCTCTCGCGGCGACAGCTACACTGAAGCTTTCTTT. V gene TRBV6-2 or TRBV6-3 combines with J gene TRBJ1-1; possibly TRBD1 for D (5 bases). V lost 6 bases, J lost 3 bases, and 20 bases lay in between. The CDR3 runs 16 residues. Per the germline V gene, CDR1 is MNHEY and CDR2 is SVGEGT.